This passage covers 4 T cell receptor beta chains from one sample sequenced in a study of blood T cell repertoires in COVID-19. Method: immunoSEQ multiplex PCR; TCRdb's copy keeps in-frame clones and lacks some. The data show under 85,000 clones, with roughly 89% seen just once and about 3.8% held by the top ten. The sample was peripheral blood. The receptor set was obtained from a middle-aged man with acute or convalescent COVID-19.

The CDR3 DNA follows: TGTGCCAGCAGTGACAGGGGGTTATTTGAAAAACTGTTTTTT. Translating it yields CASSDRGLFEKLFF. The rearrangement joins TRBV2 to TRBJ1-4; 7 bases agree with TRBD1. CDR1 is SNHLY, CDR2 FYNNEI, per germline. The CDR3 contains 14 residues. The V and J ends lost 3 bases and 7 bases, in that order; junction bases with no gene match: 5.

J is TRBJ1-1 and V is TRBV27; no clear D gene. Germline V gene data show CDR1 as MNHEY and CDR2 as SMNVEV (reference sequence). The CDR3 loop spans 17 amino acids. V was cut by 3 bases and J by 0 bases, with 17 bases left in between. CDR3 DNA sequence: TGTGCCAGCAGTTTCTCCCCGTGGGCCTTGATGAACACTGAAGCTTTCTTT. As protein: CASSFSPWALMNTEAFF.

This clone was observed a single time. The gene calls are TRBV10-3 and TRBJ2-7; 7 positions match TRBD1. Germline V gene lookup returns CDR1 ENHRY and CDR2 SYGVKD. This CDR3 comprises 14 residues. The V and J ends lost 3 bases and 3 bases, in that order; junction bases with no gene match: 5. The CDR3 spells CAISEQTGDYEQYF. As DNA, the CDR3 is TGTGCCATCAGTGAACAAACAGGGGACTACGAGCAGTACTTC.

The V gene is TRBV18, the J gene TRBJ1-4; D possibly corresponds to TRBD1 (6 bases). The V end was cut by 6 bases, the J end by 3 bases, with 8 bases between. Germline loops: CDR1 KGHSH, CDR2 LQKENI. The CDR3 contains 13 residues. CDR3 sequence: CASSGQANEKLFF. CDR3 DNA: TGTGCCAGCTCGGGACAAGCTAATGAAAAACTGTTTTTT. The full variable domain, with the rest looked up from reference TRBV18 and TRBJ1-4, is NAGVMQNPRHLVRRRGQEARLRCSPMKGHSHVYWYRQLPEEGLKFMVYLQKENIIDESGMPKERFSAEFPKEGPSILRIQQVVRGDSAAYFCASSGQANEKLFFGSGTQLSVL.